This passage covers 29 T cell receptor beta chains from one sample sequenced in a study of PD-L1 blockade in urothelial cancer. Here immunoSEQ multiplex PCR was the method, and the copy in TCRdb shows in-frame clones only, minus some. The data show 45,000 to 50,000 clones, 70% to 90% seen once. Time point described: peripheral blood 6 weeks after treatment start. Sequencing used PBMCs, obtained around atezolizumab (anti-PD-L1) treatment. All receptors come from a man between 65 and 85 years old with urothelial cancer.

This chain uses TRBV5-4 with TRBJ1-1, with D tentatively TRBD1 (6 bases). The germline gives CDR1 SGHNT, CDR2 YYREEE (reference sequence). This CDR3 is built from 14 residues. Trimming pared 0 bases from V and 0 bases from J, leaving 6 bases between. CDR3 in amino acids: CASSLDRVNTEAFF. The DNA for the CDR3 is TGTGCCAGCAGCTTGGACAGGGTGAACACTGAAGCTTTCTTT.

This clone was counted a few times. This chain links TRBV28 with TRBJ2-7, with TRBD2 identical over 7 bases. The CDR3 runs to 12 residues. From germline, CDR1 is MDHEN and CDR2 SYDVKM. Losses at the gene ends were 6 bases for V and 6 bases for J; bases not matched to a gene: 5. CDR3 residues: CASSLTSSEQYF. Here the CDR3 DNA reads TGTGCCAGCAGCTTGACTAGCTCCGAGCAGTACTTC.

In DNA form, the CDR3 reads TGTGCCAGTAGTCAAGGGGACTCCTACGAGCAGTACTTC. It codes for CASSQGDSYEQYF. The chain has TRBV19 and TRBJ2-7, with D perhaps matching TRBD1 (5 bases). Trimming stripped 5 bases from V and 0 bases from J, with 8 bases between. The germline V gene encodes CDR1 LNHDA and CDR2 SQIVND (reference sequence). CDR3 length equals 13 residues.

The CDR3 bases are TGCGCCAGCAGCTCGGGACAGCCCACCGGGGAGCTGTTTTTT. Translation gives CASSSGQPTGELFF. The J gene is TRBJ2-2, the V gene TRBV5-1, with TRBD1 identical over 7 bases. V shed 3 bases, J shed 4 bases, and the junction held 3 bases outside the gene matches. Germline V lookup: CDR1 SGHRS, CDR2 YFSETQ. There are 14 residues in the CDR3. Full variable domain (missing parts from reference TRBV5-1 and TRBJ2-2): KAGVTQTPRYLIKTRGQQVTLSCSPISGHRSVSWYQQTPGQGLQFLFEYFSETQRNKGNFPGRFSGRQFSNSRSEMNVSTLELGDSALYLCASSSGQPTGELFFGEGSRLTVL.

This clone was counted a few times. V gene TRBV6-1 combines with J gene TRBJ1-2, with TRBD1 as a possible D gene (5 bases). V shed 4 bases and J shed 2 bases, with 17 bases lying between them. The length of the CDR3 is 16 residues. The germline CDR1 and CDR2 sequences are MNHNS and SASEGT. CDR3 region: CASSGAAGTANYGYTF. The CDR3 nucleotides read TGTGCCAGCAGTGGGGCCGCCGGGACTGCGAACTATGGCTACACCTTC.

The V call is TRBV5-1, the J call TRBJ1-2; tentatively, D is TRBD1 (5 bases). The CDR3 consists of 15 residues. Trimming removed 4 bases from V and 4 bases from J, with 17 bases in between. The germline V gene has CDR1 SGHRS and CDR2 YFSETQ. CDR3 sequence reads: CASSPGFQGPYGYTF. The CDR3 DNA reads as TGCGCCAGCAGCCCAGGGTTCCAGGGCCCCTATGGCTACACCTTC.

In nucleotides, the CDR3 is TGTGCCAGCAGCCTTAGGGGCGAGCGGGAAACAGATACGCAGTATTTT. It specifies CASSLRGERETDTQYF. This chain uses TRBV9 with TRBJ2-3; 7 bases map to TRBD2. V shed 4 bases and J 3 bases; nucleotides not matched to a gene: 11. Germline CDR1 reads SGDLS; CDR2 reads YYNGEE. This CDR3 contains 16 residues.

The rearrangement uses TRBV2 and TRBJ2-1; 13 bases match TRBD2. This CDR3 has 15 residues. CDR1 and CDR2 (germline): SNHLY, FYNNEI. Losses at the gene ends were 3 bases for V and 4 bases for J; bases not matched to a gene: 0. CDR3 sequence reads: CASSEGLAGYNEQFF. The DNA of the CDR3 is TGTGCCAGCAGTGAGGGACTAGCGGGATACAATGAGCAGTTCTTC.

Only a few counts were recorded for this clone. V and J are TRBV2 and TRBJ2-3; TRBD2 agrees at 7 bases. J lost 2 bases, V lost 8 bases, and 10 bases had no gene match. The germline V gene has CDR1 SNHLY and CDR2 FYNNEI. This CDR3 spans 15 amino acids. The CDR3 here is CASFPTRDYTDTQYF. DNA for the CDR3: TGTGCCAGCTTTCCGACCCGGGACTACACAGATACGCAGTATTTT.

This clone is a singleton in its sample. The chain employs TRBV11-2 and TRBJ2-7, with TRBD2 matching 12 bases. Per the germline V gene, CDR1 is SGHAT and CDR2 is FQNNGV. Trimming at V came to 5 bases and at J to 4 bases, leaving 6 bases not matched to a gene. CDR3 length: 15 amino acids. CDR3 sequence: CASSRTSGKGYEQYF. CDR3 DNA sequence: TGTGCCAGCAGCCGGACTAGCGGGAAAGGGTACGAGCAGTACTTC.

This chain links TRBV18 with TRBJ1-5, with no clear D. The CDR3 spans 16 residues. Deletions cut 0 bases from V and 2 bases from J, with 11 bases between. The germline CDR1 and CDR2 sequences are KGHSH and LQKENI. CDR3 DNA: TGTGCCAGCTCACCACCGGTGTCGATAGGCAATCAGCCCCAGCATTTT. It translates to CASSPPVSIGNQPQHF.

The genes are TRBV6-1 and TRBJ2-3; 7 positions agree with TRBD2. In germline, CDR1 is MNHNS, CDR2 SASEGT. V lost 3 bases to trimming and J lost 8 bases; unmatched junction nucleotides: 14. The CDR3 consists of 16 residues. CDR3 DNA: TGTGCCAGCAGTGATCAGCGGGGCCCCCCACACGCTACGCAGTATTTT. Translated: CASSDQRGPPHATQYF.

The rearrangement links TRBV5-1 to TRBJ2-3, with 9 bases identical to TRBD1. Germline V gene lookup returns CDR1 SGHRS and CDR2 YFSETQ. The CDR3 is 16 residues long. V shed 1 base and J 2 bases; nucleotides not matched to a gene: 5. CDR3 nucleotide sequence: TGCGCCAGCAGCTTGCCCGGGACAGGGACCACAGATACGCAGTATTTT. Protein sequence: CASSLPGTGTTDTQYF.

The rearrangement links TRBV5-1 to TRBJ2-3, with a tentative D call TRBD1 (6 bases). Germline V gene lookup returns CDR1 SGHRS and CDR2 YFSETQ. The CDR3 is 15 residues long. Trimming cost V 3 bases and J 1 base, with 12 bases left between them. The chain's CDR3 is CASSSTGRGTDTQYF. In nucleotides, the CDR3 is TGCGCCAGCAGCTCGACAGGCCGTGGCACAGATACGCAGTATTTT.

V is TRBV28 and J is TRBJ2-1; tentative D call: TRBD2 (5 bases). Germline CDR1 reads MDHEN; CDR2 reads SYDVKM. Between the trimmed V and J ends, which lost 5 bases and 7 bases, there was a span of 18 bases. The CDR3 length is 15 residues. In DNA form, the CDR3 reads TGTGCCAGCAGTGTCCCTCGGGGAACGGGGAATGAGCAGTTCTTC. Translating it yields CASSVPRGTGNEQFF.

CDR3 DNA: TGTGCCTGGAGTGCAGGACAGGTAAACACTGAAGCTTTCTTT. This encodes CAWSAGQVNTEAFF. V is TRBV30 and J is TRBJ1-1; 7 nucleotides agree with TRBD1. Germline CDR1 GTSNPN, CDR2 SVGIG (reference sequence). The J segment lost 2 bases and the V segment lost 1 base, leaving 4 bases of the junction unmatched. CDR3 length: 14 amino acids. Full variable domain (outside the CDR3, taken from reference TRBV30 and TRBJ1-1): SQTIHQWPATLVQPVGSPLSLECTVEGTSNPNLYWYRQAAGRGLQLLFYSVGIGQISSEVPQNLSASRPQDRQFILSSKKLLLSDSGFYLCAWSAGQVNTEAFFGQGTRLTVV.

This chain uses TRBV19 with TRBJ2-5; D perhaps matches TRBD1 (6 bases). CDR1 is LNHDA, CDR2 SQIVND, per germline (reference sequence). V lost 7 bases and J lost 2, with 11 bases in between. The CDR3 consists of 13 residues. The CDR3 here is CASMRQGQETQYF. DNA for the CDR3: TGTGCCAGTATGCGGCAGGGGCAAGAGACCCAGTACTTC.

The chain carries TRBV13 and TRBJ2-2, with TRBD1 as a possible D gene (6 bases). V lost 5 bases to trimming and J lost 4 bases, with 11 bases between them. The germline CDR1 and CDR2 sequences are PRHDT and FYEKMQ (reference sequence). The CDR3 spans 14 residues. CDR3 sequence (DNA): TGTGCCAGCAGCGACAGGAAGGGCACCGGGGAGCTGTTTTTT. Encoded protein: CASSDRKGTGELFF.

V gene TRBV6-5 combines with J gene TRBJ2-7; D might be TRBD1 (6 bases). CDR1 and CDR2 (germline): MNHEY, SVGAGI. Trimming shortened V by 2 bases and J by 5 bases, and 13 bases separated the two germline ends. This CDR3 has 14 amino acids. The CDR3, as DNA: TGTGCCAGCAGTTACATAGGCAGGGGAAACGAGCAGTACTTC. It specifies CASSYIGRGNEQYF.

This clone was observed once. One junction end disagrees with the germline gene, perhaps due to a read error. The V gene is TRBV7-2, the J gene TRBJ2-1; 9 nucleotides align to TRBD2. The CDR3 is 14 residues long. The germline V gene has CDR1 SGHTA and CDR2 FQGNSA. CDR3 loop: CASSLPTSGPVMVF. CDR3 nucleotides: TGTGCCAGCAGCTTACCGACTAGCGGCCCTGTCATGGTCTTC.

The chain couples TRBV2 to TRBJ2-1, with 7 nucleotides matching TRBD2. This CDR3 is built from 14 residues. J lost 8 bases, V lost 3 bases, and 7 bases had no gene match. Germline loops: CDR1 SNHLY, CDR2 FYNNEI. CDR3 sequence: CASSDWGGADEQFF. CDR3 nucleotide sequence: TGTGCCAGCAGTGATTGGGGAGGGGCCGATGAGCAGTTCTTC.

This sequence joins TRBV6-1 and TRBJ2-3; tentatively, D is TRBD2 (5 bases). Germline CDR1 reads MNHNS; CDR2 reads SASEGT. The V and J ends lost 5 bases and 6 bases respectively, with 15 bases between them. The CDR3 is made up of 14 amino acids. The DNA for the CDR3 is TGTGCCAGCAGTCCCCTAGCAACCGCGGATACGCAGTATTTT. This encodes CASSPLATADTQYF.

V is TRBV18 and J is TRBJ2-1; D is perhaps TRBD1 (6 bases). The V and J ends lost 3 bases and 5 bases respectively, with 11 bases between them. The CDR3 loop spans 14 amino acids. Germline CDR1 and CDR2: KGHSH and LQKENI. DNA for the CDR3: TGTGCCAGCTCACCCGGGACAAATAACAATGAGCAGTTCTTC. Residues: CASSPGTNNNEQFF.

The V gene is TRBV29-1, the J gene TRBJ1-1, with 9 bases aligning to TRBD1. CDR1 and CDR2 (germline): SQVTM, ANQGSEA. V shed 4 bases and J 5 bases; nucleotides not matched to a gene: 2. This CDR3 has 12 amino acids. The CDR3 spells CSVADRGTEAFF. The CDR3 nucleotides read TGCAGCGTTGCCGACAGGGGGACTGAAGCTTTCTTT.

The CDR3 sequence is CASSPSGSKSEQYF. CDR3 DNA sequence: TGTGCCAGCTCCCCCAGCGGGAGTAAGAGCGAGCAGTACTTC. V gene TRBV28 combines with J gene TRBJ2-7, with TRBD2 matching 8 bases. CDR3 length: 14 amino acids. Germline V gene sequence: CDR1 MDHEN, CDR2 SYDVKM. With V trimmed by 8 bases and J by 6 bases, 12 bases remained unmatched. Full variable domain (outside the CDR3, taken from reference TRBV28 and TRBJ2-7): DVKVTQSSRYLVKRTGEKVFLECVQDMDHENMFWYRQDPGLGLRLIYFSYDVKMKEKGDIPEGYSVSREKKERFSLILESASTNQTSMYLCASSPSGSKSEQYFGPGTRLTVT.

This clone was seen a few times. The rearrangement uses TRBV29-1 and TRBJ2-7; 8 bases map to TRBD2. This CDR3 has 13 amino acids. Germline assignment: CDR1 SQVTM and CDR2 ANQGSEA. V gave up 4 bases and J gave up 3 bases; unmatched junction bases: 5. Written as DNA, the CDR3 is TGCAGCGTTGCTCGGGGGGGAATCTACGAGCAGTACTTC. It encodes CSVARGGIYEQYF.

J is TRBJ2-2 and V is TRBV7-9, with 10 bases fitting TRBD2. The germline gives CDR1 SEHNR, CDR2 FQNEAQ (reference sequence). Trimming removed 5 bases from V and 1 base from J; junction bases left unmatched: 4. The CDR3 is made up of 16 amino acids. The DNA for the CDR3 is TGTGCCAGCAGCAGACCTAGCGGGAGGAACACCGGGGAGCTGTTTTTT. It translates to CASSRPSGRNTGELFF.

V and J are TRBV7-6 and TRBJ2-3; D unclear. There are 14 residues in the CDR3. Germline V gene sequence: CDR1 SGHVS, CDR2 FNYEAQ. V lost 2 bases and J lost 10, with 16 bases in between. In nucleotides, the CDR3 is TGTGCCAGCAGCTTAATCAGAGGCTTAAGCTCGCAGTATTTT. Translation gives CASSLIRGLSSQYF.

This clone has just one count. The rearrangement links TRBV9 to TRBJ2-1, with D uncertain. Trimming removed 0 bases from V and 7 bases from J, with 11 bases in between. The CDR3 extends over 14 amino acids. Germline V gene sequence: CDR1 SGDLS, CDR2 YYNGEE. The CDR3 region is CASSVDLVKNEQFF. CDR3 sequence (DNA): TGTGCCAGCAGCGTAGACCTAGTAAAAAATGAGCAGTTCTTC.